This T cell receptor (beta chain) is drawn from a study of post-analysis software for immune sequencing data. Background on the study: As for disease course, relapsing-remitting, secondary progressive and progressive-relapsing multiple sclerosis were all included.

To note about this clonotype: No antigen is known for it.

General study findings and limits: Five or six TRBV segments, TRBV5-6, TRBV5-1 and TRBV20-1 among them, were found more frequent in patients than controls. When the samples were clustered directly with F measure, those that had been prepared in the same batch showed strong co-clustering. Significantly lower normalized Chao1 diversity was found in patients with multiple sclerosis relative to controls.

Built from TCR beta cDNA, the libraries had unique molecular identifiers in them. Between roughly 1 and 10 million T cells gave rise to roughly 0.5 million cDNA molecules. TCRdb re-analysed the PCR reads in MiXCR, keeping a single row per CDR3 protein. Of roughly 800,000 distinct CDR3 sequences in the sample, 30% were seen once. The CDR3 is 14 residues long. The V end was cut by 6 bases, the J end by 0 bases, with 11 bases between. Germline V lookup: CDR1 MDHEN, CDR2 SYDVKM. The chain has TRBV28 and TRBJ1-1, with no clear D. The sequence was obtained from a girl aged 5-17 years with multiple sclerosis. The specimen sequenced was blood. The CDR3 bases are TGTGCCAGCAGGCCACCCTCGGTGAACACTGAAGCTTTCTTT. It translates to CASRPPSVNTEAFF.